This is a list of T cell receptor beta chains from one sample in a study of cytomegalovirus exposure and HLA in healthy donors. This table comes from immunoSEQ multiplex PCR, and its TCRdb copy is limited to in-frame clones, with some not included. The table lists about 150,000 clones, more than 70% of them singletons. The sequenced sample consisted of PBMCs. These receptor sequences come from a man aged 30 to 39 in good health and CMV-seronegative. CDR3s include the opening cysteine and the closing phenylalanine or tryptophan. The D gene is left open where the match is weak. Some rows mark clone size as missing; the rest say once, few, many or name a class of expanded clone.

TRBJ2-6 | 17 | TRBV5-1 | . | TRBD2 | TGCGCCAGCAGCGCAGGACTAGCCCGCGCTGGGGCCAACGTCCTGACTTTC | CASSAGLARAGANVLTF
TRBJ2-7 | 14 | TRBV18 | few | TRBD1 | TGTGCCAGCTCACGCGGGTCAGGGGGCATCGAGCAGTACTTC | CASSRGSGGIEQYF
TRBJ2-4 | 15 | TRBV6-5 | few | TRBD1 | TGTGCCAGCAGTTCGACAGGGGGCGTACGAAACATTCAGTACTTC | CASSSTGGVRNIQYF
TRBJ1-2 | 15 | TRBV28 | . | . | TGTGCCAGCAGCCCGACGGGAGGGTTAAACTATGGCTACACCTTC | CASSPTGGLNYGYTF
TRBJ1-4 | 16 | TRBV10-3 | . | TRBD1 | TGTGCCATCAGTGAGGGCAGGGGGAACAGTAATGAAAAACTGTTTTTT | CAISEGRGNSNEKLFF
TRBJ2-1 | 15 | TRBV30 | . | TRBD2 | TGTGCCTGGAGTGTTCGACTAGCGGGAGACTCTGAGCAGTTCTTC | CAWSVRLAGDSEQFF
TRBJ2-5 | 13 | TRBV6-1 | . | . | TGTGCCAGCAGCGGACATTACCAAGAGACCCAGTACTTC | CASSGHYQETQYF
TRBJ2-3 | 15 | TRBV30 | . | TRBD2 | TGTGCCTGGAGTTGGTTAGCGGGATACACAGATACGCAGTATTTT | CAWSWLAGYTDTQYF
TRBJ1-2 | 14 | TRBV27 | . | . | TGTGCCAGCAGTTTATACGGGGAGGGGAATGGCTACACCTTC | CASSLYGEGNGYTF
TRBJ1-4 | 14 | TRBV2 | . | TRBD1 | TGTGCCAGCAGTGCGACAGGGGCGAGGGAAAAACTGTTTTTT | CASSATGAREKLFF
TRBJ1-1 | 15 | TRBV5-1 | . | TRBD1 | TGCGCCAGCAGCTTGGAAGGGACAGGGGGCACTGAAGCTTTCTTT | CASSLEGTGGTEAFF
TRBJ1-2 | 14 | TRBV7-8 | . | TRBD1 | TGTGCCAGCAGTTCTAGGGACAGGTTCTATGGCTACACCTTC | CASSSRDRFYGYTF
TRBJ2-7 | 12 | TRBV2 | few | TRBD1 | TGTGCCAGCAGTAGAGACAGGGACGAGCAGTACTTC | CASSRDRDEQYF
TRBJ2-1 | 14 | TRBV11-3 | few | TRBD2 | TGTGCCAGCAGCCCCCGGACTAGTACCAATGAGCAGTTCTTC | CASSPRTSTNEQFF
TRBJ2-3 | 13 | TRBV9 | . | . | TGTGCCAGCAGTCCCCGGGGAGGAGATACGCAGTATTTT | CASSPRGGDTQYF
TRBJ2-1 | 18 | TRBV4-1 | . | . | TGCGCCAGCAGCCGCGGGATGAATGGCCTTAGCTGGTACAATGAGCAGTTCTTC | CASSRGMNGLSWYNEQFF
TRBJ2-7 | 15 | TRBV10-1 | . | . | TGCGCCAGCAGTGACCCCGGGCAGGGTCTGTACGAGCAGTACTTC | CASSDPGQGLYEQYF
TRBJ2-7 | 17 | TRBV7-6 | . | . | TGTGCCAGCAGCTTAGGGGGGACAACAACCTTCTCCTACGAGCAGTACTTC | CASSLGGTTTFSYEQYF
TRBJ2-7 | 13 | TRBV29-1 | . | . | TGCAGCGTACTGACAGGAGCCGGATACGAGCAGTACTTC | CSVLTGAGYEQYF
TRBJ2-7 | 14 | TRBV11-2 | once | . | TGTGCCAGCAGCTTTGTCCAGGACTCCTACGAGCAGTACTTC | CASSFVQDSYEQYF
TRBJ2-5 | 11 | TRBV20-1 | . | . | TGCAGTGCTAGACAGCCAGGGACCCAGTACTTC | CSARQPGTQYF
TRBJ1-3 | 13 | TRBV6-1 | . | TRBD1 | TGTGCCAGCAGTGGCACAGGGGGTAACACCATATATTTT | CASSGTGGNTIYF
TRBJ2-7 | 16 | TRBV30 | . | . | TGTGCCTGGAGTGTTAGGGGATCTTCCTGGTACTACGAGCAGTACTTC | CAWSVRGSSWYYEQYF
TRBJ2-1 | 15 | TRBV10-3 | . | TRBD2 | TGTGCCATCAGACCACTAGCGGGAGAGTCCAATGAGCAGTTCTTC | CAIRPLAGESNEQFF
TRBJ2-1 | 15 | TRBV29-1 | few | . | TGCAGCGTTGAATTAATGACTTCCACGGTCGATGAGCAGTTCTTC | CSVELMTSTVDEQFF
TRBJ2-1 | 12 | TRBV30 | . | TRBD2 | TGTGCCTGGGGACTAGCGGGAGGTGAGCAGTTCTTC | CAWGLAGGEQFF